The 3 T cell receptor beta chains reported below all come from one sample, sequenced in a study of T cell repertoires in cytomegalovirus infection. TCRdb passed the reads through MiXCR, listing each CDR3 protein once. Counted here are roughly 150,000 distinct CDR3 sequences, 20% to 25% occurring once; the ten biggest clones make up roughly 25%. Their recognized antigens are unknown. The sequenced sample was CD8+ T cells from cultured PBMCs, obtained from culture after CMV antigen stimulation. The receptors come from a human donor in good health (CMV status not recorded). Some clones in this sample may be carry-over from other donors' samples.

The chain has TRBV7-9 and TRBJ2-1, with 12 bases fitting TRBD2. CDR1 and CDR2 (germline): SEHNR, FQNEAQ (reference sequence). V was clipped by 1 base and J by 5 bases; unmatched bases: 15. The CDR3 is made up of 20 amino acids. This chain's CDR3 is CASSLESTATLAGGHNEQFF. In nucleotides, the CDR3 is TGTGCCAGCAGCTTAGAGAGCACTGCGACACTAGCGGGGGGACACAATGAGCAGTTCTTC.

The table lists this clonotype with a few counts. At one boundary the junction diverges from the germline segment, which might be a read error. The chain combines TRBV7-8 with TRBJ2-7, with D hard to call. The CDR3 sequence is 13 residues long. Germline loops: CDR1 SGHVS, CDR2 FQNEAQ. Written as DNA, the CDR3 is TGTGCCAGCACCTTAAGGCTTTCCTACGAGCAGTACTTC. Protein product: CASTLRLSYEQYF. Looking up the rest from reference TRBV7-8 and TRBJ2-7 gives the full variable domain: GAGVSQSPRYKVAKRGQDVALRCDPISGHVSLFWYQQALGQGPEFLTYFQNEAQLDKSGLPSDRFFAERPEGSVSTLKIQRTQQEDSAVYLCASTLRLSYEQYFGPGTRLTVT.

The chain employs TRBV4-3 and TRBJ1-1; unclear D gene. The germline V gene encodes CDR1 LGHNA and CDR2 YSLEER. This CDR3 has 15 residues. The ends were cut back, 1 base at V and 0 bases at J, with 9 bases in the middle. The CDR3 bases are TGCGCCAGCAGCCAAGTCGACGGGGTGAACACTGAAGCTTTCTTT. Translating it yields CASSQVDGVNTEAFF.